Detailed here is one T cell receptor (beta chain). These data are taken from a study of shared clonotypes between healthy human individuals. CD4+ cells yielded CD45RA+ naive and CD45RA-negative memory subsets. The CDR3 has 14 residues. Germline CDR1 and CDR2: ENHRY and SYGVKD. The V gene end was trimmed by 6 bases and the J gene end by 4 bases; junction bases not matched to a gene: 8. The assay used deep level. TCRdb keeps only in-frame clones here, not all; method: immunoSEQ multiplex PCR. The repertoire consists of over 1.4 million clones, with roughly 96% occurring once and the leading ten covering about 1%.

This chain uses TRBV10-3 with TRBJ1-2, with 7 bases matching TRBD1. Source material: naive CD4+ T cells sorted from blood. Regarding subset: CD45RA+ positively selected. The receptor was isolated from a man younger than 40 in good health. CDR3 in DNA: TGTGCCATCAGGGAAGGGGGCGGGGTCTATGGCTACACCTTC. Protein: CAIREGGGVYGYTF.